These 27 T cell receptor beta chains were all obtained from the same sample, sequenced in a study of cytomegalovirus exposure and HLA in healthy donors. Primers included in the PCR were 60 Vbeta and 13 Jbeta primers. Sequenced by immunoSEQ multiplex PCR; TCRdb stores in-frame clones only, minus some. The sample includes 90,000 to 110,000 clones, 81% of them seen just once. The sequenced sample was PBMCs. The receptors were sampled from a woman in her 30s in good health and CMV-seronegative.

CDR3 sequence: CASSLQGAQEPQHF. CDR3 DNA sequence: TGTGCCAGCAGCCTCCAGGGGGCCCAGGAGCCCCAGCATTTT. This chain connects TRBV2 to TRBJ1-5; 8 nucleotides match TRBD1. Trimming at V came to 6 bases and at J to 8 bases, leaving 9 bases not matched to a gene. Germline V gene data show CDR1 as SNHLY and CDR2 as FYNNEI. This CDR3 is 14 amino acids long.

This chain links TRBV18 with TRBJ2-2; 7 bases are shared with TRBD1. Germline CDR1 KGHSH, CDR2 LQKENI. CDR3 size: 15 residues. After removal of 4 bases from V and 5 bases from J, the junction contained 7 bases not matched to a gene. CDR3 nucleotide sequence: TGTGCCAGCTCACGGGGACAGCCTAGAACCGGGGAGCTGTTTTTT. It is translated as CASSRGQPRTGELFF.

The chain links TRBV29-1 to TRBJ2-7; TRBD2 agrees at 9 bases. The CDR3 consists of 13 residues. CDR1 is SQVTM, CDR2 ANQGSEA, per germline. Trimming took 6 bases from V and 2 from J; bases not matched to a gene: 5. As DNA, the CDR3 is TGCAGCGTCAGACTAGCGGAAACCTACGAGCAGTACTTC. Translated, it gives CSVRLAETYEQYF.

This sequence joins TRBV9 and TRBJ2-5; TRBD2 matches 10 bases. This CDR3 is 13 amino acids long. Germline V gene data show CDR1 as SGDLS and CDR2 as YYNGEE. V was clipped by 3 bases and J by 5 bases; unmatched bases: 1. The CDR3 DNA reads as TGTGCCAGCAGCGGAGCGGGGGGGGAGACCCAGTACTTC. Encoded protein: CASSGAGGETQYF.

This chain connects TRBV5-1 to TRBJ2-5; possible D gene TRBD1, 6 bases. The CDR3 is 14 residues long. V shed 4 bases and J shed 4 bases, with 14 bases lying between them. Germline values: CDR1 SGHRS, CDR2 YFSETQ. The CDR3 nucleotides read TGCGCCAGCAGCCCAATGGGGGCCAGAGAGACCCAGTACTTC. It translates to CASSPMGARETQYF.

The genes are TRBV11-3 and TRBJ2-3, with D maybe TRBD2 (6 bases). The length of the CDR3 is 15 residues. V was cut by 4 bases and J by 0 bases, with 11 bases left in between. The germline V gene encodes CDR1 SGHNT and CDR2 YENEEA. The DNA for the CDR3 is TGTGCCAGCAGCTCCGGTGGGACTAGCACAGATACGCAGTATTTT. This gives the protein CASSSGGTSTDTQYF.

This rearrangement joins TRBV6-5 to TRBJ2-5; D is undetermined. Looked up from germline, CDR1 is MNHEY and CDR2 is SVGAGI. Trimming stripped 0 bases from V and 5 bases from J, with 10 bases between. This CDR3 spans 14 amino acids. In DNA, the CDR3 is TGTGCCAGCAGTTACTCGACCGTGGGCGAGACCCAGTACTTC. Translation gives CASSYSTVGETQYF.

The genes are TRBV6-1 and TRBJ1-5; no reliable D call. CDR3 size: 12 residues. V dropped 6 bases and J dropped 1 base, with 4 bases sitting between them. Per germline, CDR1 MNHNS and CDR2 SASEGT. The CDR3: CASRASNQPQHF. CDR3 in DNA: TGTGCCAGCAGGGCCAGCAATCAGCCCCAGCATTTT.

This chain joins TRBV27 and TRBJ1-1, with 8 nucleotides matching TRBD1. Looked up from germline, CDR1 is MNHEY and CDR2 is SMNVEV (reference sequence). J lost 8 bases, V lost 6 bases, and 2 bases had no gene match. The CDR3 has 11 residues. The CDR3 loop reads CASRTGVEAFF. The CDR3 nucleotides are TGTGCCAGCAGGACAGGGGTCGAAGCTTTCTTT.

This clone was counted a single time. The CDR3 DNA reads TGCGCCAGCAGCCATGACGGGAGCACAGATACGCAGTATTTT. Amino acid sequence: CASSHDGSTDTQYF. This chain uses TRBV5-1 with TRBJ2-3; D unresolved. The CDR3 runs 14 residues. Germline lookup yields CDR1 SGHRS and CDR2 YFSETQ. Trimming took off 4 bases at V and 0 bases at J, with 9 bases between the two ends.

The genes are TRBV5-1 and TRBJ2-7; 8 bases agree with TRBD1. Germline lookup yields CDR1 SGHRS and CDR2 YFSETQ. The V gene end was trimmed by 4 bases and the J gene end by 1 base; junction bases not matched to a gene: 13. This CDR3 spans 17 amino acids. The CDR3, as DNA: TGCGCCAGCAGCCATAGTTCGGGTACAGGGGGTTCCTACGAGCAGTACTTC. Protein: CASSHSSGTGGSYEQYF. Full variable domain (missing parts from reference TRBV5-1 and TRBJ2-7): KAGVTQTPRYLIKTRGQQVTLSCSPISGHRSVSWYQQTPGQGLQFLFEYFSETQRNKGNFPGRFSGRQFSNSRSEMNVSTLELGDSALYLCASSHSSGTGGSYEQYFGPGTRLTVT.

The chain has TRBV18 and TRBJ1-5; 11 positions match TRBD1. V dropped 3 bases and J dropped 5; count of bases not matched to a gene: 3. This CDR3 spans 15 amino acids. Looked up from germline, CDR1 is KGHSH and CDR2 is LQKENI. The CDR3 DNA sequence: TGTGCCAGCTCACCGGGACAGGGGGTCTATCAGCCCCAGCATTTT. Translated: CASSPGQGVYQPQHF. Variable domain in full (rest from reference TRBV18 and TRBJ1-5): NAGVMQNPRHLVRRRGQEARLRCSPMKGHSHVYWYRQLPEEGLKFMVYLQKENIIDESGMPKERFSAEFPKEGPSILRIQQVVRGDSAAYFCASSPGQGVYQPQHFGDGTRLSIL.

The chain employs TRBV27 and TRBJ2-5; 9 positions agree with TRBD2. The CDR3 has 16 amino acids. V trimming: 8 bases; J trimming: 5 bases; junction bases outside the gene matches: 15. CDR1 is MNHEY and CDR2 is SMNVEV in the germline V gene (reference sequence). In DNA form, the CDR3 reads TGTGCCAGCCGGCGGGGTAGCGGGAGCGGTACGGAGACCCAGTACTTC. This codes for CASRRGSGSGTETQYF.

The gene calls are TRBV7-6 and TRBJ2-7; the D gene is possibly TRBD2 (6 bases). The germline gives CDR1 SGHVS, CDR2 FNYEAQ. The CDR3 is 13 amino acids. The ends were cut back, 0 bases at V and 5 bases at J, with 8 bases in the middle. The CDR3 region has the DNA TGTGCCAGCAGCTTAGCGTGGGGGGACGAGCAGTACTTC. This codes for CASSLAWGDEQYF.

This chain joins TRBV28 and TRBJ2-7; 8 nucleotides agree with TRBD1. V lost 10 bases and J lost 2; bases outside the gene matches: 4. CDR1 and CDR2 (germline): MDHEN, SYDVKM. The CDR3 has 12 residues. The CDR3 coding sequence is TGTGCCACCCGACAGGGGCCCTACGAGCAGTACTTC. Amino acids: CATRQGPYEQYF. Full variable domain (missing parts from reference TRBV28 and TRBJ2-7): DVKVTQSSRYLVKRTGEKVFLECVQDMDHENMFWYRQDPGLGLRLIYFSYDVKMKEKGDIPEGYSVSREKKERFSLILESASTNQTSMYLCATRQGPYEQYFGPGTRLTVT.

The V and J genes are TRBV11-1 and TRBJ2-7; TRBD2 matches 7 bases. The junction had 6 bases not matched to a gene; V was cut back by 2 bases and J by 2 bases. This CDR3 comprises 15 residues. The germline V gene has CDR1 SGHAT and CDR2 FQDESV (reference sequence). The CDR3 sequence is CASSLNAGVTYEQYF. Here the CDR3 DNA reads TGTGCCAGCAGCTTAAATGCGGGAGTAACCTACGAGCAGTACTTC.

J is TRBJ2-3 and V is TRBV19, with a tentative D call TRBD2 (6 bases). Germline CDR1 LNHDA, CDR2 SQIVND (reference sequence). V was shortened by 6 bases and J by 5 bases, with 18 bases between the two germline ends. The CDR3 contains 15 residues. CDR3 sequence reads: CASRNTGEGVDTQYF. The CDR3 DNA reads as TGTGCCAGTAGAAATACGGGAGAAGGGGTAGATACGCAGTATTTT.

The chain uses TRBV5-8 and TRBJ1-6; TRBD1 agrees at 9 bases. CDR3 length equals 13 residues. CDR1 and CDR2 (germline): SGHTS, YDEGEE. V shed 4 bases and J 10 bases; nucleotides not matched to a gene: 3. For the CDR3, the DNA is TGTGCCAGCAGCGGGGACAGGGCCTCACCCCTCCACTTT. It specifies CASSGDRASPLHF.

The rearrangement links TRBV27 to TRBJ1-5; 9 bases fit TRBD1. The CDR3 sequence is 16 residues long. CDR1 is MNHEY and CDR2 is SMNVEV in the germline V gene (reference sequence). The junction had 10 bases not matched to a gene; V was cut back by 3 bases and J by 7 bases. The CDR3 sequence is CASSFSPGQGAQPQHF. For the CDR3, the DNA is TGTGCCAGCAGTTTCTCACCGGGACAGGGAGCGCAGCCCCAGCATTTT.

The gene calls are TRBV29-1 and TRBJ2-1; TRBD2 is a possible D gene (6 bases). Germline V gene data show CDR1 as SQVTM and CDR2 as ANQGSEA. CDR3 length: 16 amino acids. Between the trimmed V and J ends, which lost 0 bases and 2 bases, there was a span of 14 bases. The CDR3 region is CSVEDPGGMTYNEQFF. In DNA form, the CDR3 reads TGCAGCGTTGAAGATCCTGGCGGGATGACCTACAATGAGCAGTTCTTC.

In this sample, this clone turned up once. The chain carries TRBV29-1 and TRBJ1-3; unclear D gene. Germline loops: CDR1 SQVTM, CDR2 ANQGSEA. The CDR3 is 12 amino acids. V was clipped by 6 bases and J by 0 bases, with 6 bases between them. In nucleotides, the CDR3 is TGCAGCGTGCAGTTCTCTGGAAACACCATATATTTT. Its protein product is CSVQFSGNTIYF.

As to this clone: Germline and junction disagree at one end, which may indicate a read error. The V and J genes are TRBV7-9 and TRBJ2-1; D may be TRBD1 (5 bases). Germline loops: CDR1 SEHNR, CDR2 FQNEAQ (reference sequence). There are 14 residues in the CDR3. This CDR3 is CSSSLTVVGAEQFF. CDR3 coding DNA: TGTTCCAGCAGCTTGACAGTAGTTGGTGCTGAGCAGTTCTTC.

This rearrangement joins TRBV2 to TRBJ2-7; D is ambiguous. The CDR3 covers 13 residues. Germline lookup yields CDR1 SNHLY and CDR2 FYNNEI. V was clipped by 6 bases and J by 3 bases, with 12 bases between them. CDR3 loop: CASSPTWLYEQYF. The CDR3 DNA reads TGTGCCAGCAGCCCAACGTGGCTCTACGAGCAGTACTTC.

This rearrangement joins TRBV5-1 to TRBJ1-4, with D perhaps matching TRBD1 (6 bases). Trimming shortened V by 0 bases and J by 0 bases, and 15 bases separated the two germline ends. In germline, CDR1 is SGHRS, CDR2 YFSETQ. This CDR3 region has 18 residues. The CDR3 region has the DNA TGCGCCAGCAGCTTGGTACGACAGGCCTTTTCAACTAATGAAAAACTGTTTTTT. This encodes CASSLVRQAFSTNEKLFF.

The chain employs TRBV13 and TRBJ2-1, with 11 bases aligning to TRBD2. The CDR3 totals 16 residues. CDR1 is PRHDT, CDR2 FYEKMQ, per germline (reference sequence). With V trimmed by 4 bases and J by 6 bases, 8 bases remained unmatched. DNA for the CDR3: TGTGCCAGCAGCTCACCAGGGACTAGCGGAGTCAATGAGCAGTTCTTC. Its protein is CASSSPGTSGVNEQFF.

The chain has TRBV9 and TRBJ2-2, with D possibly being TRBD1 (5 bases). Between the trimmed V and J ends, which lost 1 base and 1 base, there was a span of 11 bases. Looked up from germline, CDR1 is SGDLS and CDR2 is YYNGEE. The CDR3 consists of 16 residues. CDR3 bases: TGTGCCAGCAGCGTAAGAAGCAGGGTGAACACCGGGGAGCTGTTTTTT. Translation gives CASSVRSRVNTGELFF.

This clone was detected only once. The rearrangement links TRBV27 to TRBJ2-3, with 9 bases identical to TRBD2. Trimming removed 5 bases from V and 0 bases from J; junction bases left unmatched: 6. This CDR3 has 16 amino acids. Germline V CDR1 and CDR2: MNHEY, SMNVEV (reference sequence). CDR3 residues: CASSHRLAASTDTQYF. The DNA for the CDR3 is TGTGCCAGCAGTCACCGACTAGCGGCTAGCACAGATACGCAGTATTTT.